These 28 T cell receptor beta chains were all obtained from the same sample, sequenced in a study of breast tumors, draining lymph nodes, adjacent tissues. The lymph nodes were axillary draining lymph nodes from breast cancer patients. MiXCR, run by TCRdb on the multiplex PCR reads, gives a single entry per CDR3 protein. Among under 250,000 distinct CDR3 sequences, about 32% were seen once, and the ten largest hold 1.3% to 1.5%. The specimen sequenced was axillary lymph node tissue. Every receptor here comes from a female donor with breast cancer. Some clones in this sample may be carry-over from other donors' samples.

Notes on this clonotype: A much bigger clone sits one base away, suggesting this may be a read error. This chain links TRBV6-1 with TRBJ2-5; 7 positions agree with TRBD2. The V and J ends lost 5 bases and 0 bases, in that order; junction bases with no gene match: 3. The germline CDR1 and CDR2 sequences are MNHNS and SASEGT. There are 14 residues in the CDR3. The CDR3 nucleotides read TGTGCCAGCAGTCGGGGAGGGTACCAAGAGACCCAGTACTTC. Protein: CASSRGGYQETQYF.

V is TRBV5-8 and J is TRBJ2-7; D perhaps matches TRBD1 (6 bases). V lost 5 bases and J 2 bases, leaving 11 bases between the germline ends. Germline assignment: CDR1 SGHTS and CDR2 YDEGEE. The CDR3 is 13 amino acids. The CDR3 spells CASSGGTPYEQYF. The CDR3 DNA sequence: TGTGCCAGCAGTGGGGGCACCCCCTACGAGCAGTACTTC. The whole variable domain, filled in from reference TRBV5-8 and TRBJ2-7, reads EAGVTQSPTHLIKTRGQQATLRCSPISGHTSVYWYQQALGLGLQFLLWYDEGEERNRGNFPPRFSGRQFPNYSSELNVNALELEDSALYLCASSGGTPYEQYFGPGTRLTVT.

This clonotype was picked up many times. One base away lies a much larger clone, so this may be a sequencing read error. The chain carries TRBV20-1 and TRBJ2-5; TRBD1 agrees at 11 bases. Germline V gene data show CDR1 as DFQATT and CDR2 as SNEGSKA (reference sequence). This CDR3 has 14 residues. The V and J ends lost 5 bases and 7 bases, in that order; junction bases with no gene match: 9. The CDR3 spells CSAPGQGAITTQYF. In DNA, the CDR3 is TGCAGTGCTCCCGGACAGGGGGCAATAACGACCCAGTACTTC.

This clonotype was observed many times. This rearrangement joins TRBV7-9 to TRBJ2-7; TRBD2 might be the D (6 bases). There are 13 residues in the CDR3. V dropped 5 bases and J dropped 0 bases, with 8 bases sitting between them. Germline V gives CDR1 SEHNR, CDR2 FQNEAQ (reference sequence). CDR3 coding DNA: TGTGCCAGCAGCCCGGGAGTCTCCTACGAGCAGTACTTC. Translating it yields CASSPGVSYEQYF.

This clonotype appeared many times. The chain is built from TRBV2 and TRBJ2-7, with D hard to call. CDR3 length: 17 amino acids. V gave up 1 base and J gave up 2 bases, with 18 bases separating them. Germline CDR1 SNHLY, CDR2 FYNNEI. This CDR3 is CASSEDEVSWATYEQYF. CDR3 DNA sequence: TGTGCCAGCAGTGAAGACGAAGTATCCTGGGCAACCTACGAGCAGTACTTC.

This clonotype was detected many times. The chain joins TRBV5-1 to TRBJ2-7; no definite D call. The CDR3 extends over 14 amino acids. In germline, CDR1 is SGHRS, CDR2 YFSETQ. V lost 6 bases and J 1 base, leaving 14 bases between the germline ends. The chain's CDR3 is CASKGSEPSYEQYF. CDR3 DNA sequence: TGCGCCAGCAAAGGTTCGGAGCCTTCCTACGAGCAGTACTTC.

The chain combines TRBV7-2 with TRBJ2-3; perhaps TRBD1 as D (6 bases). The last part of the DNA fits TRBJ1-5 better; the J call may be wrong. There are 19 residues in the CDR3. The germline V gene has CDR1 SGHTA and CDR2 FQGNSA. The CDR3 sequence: CASSLEVTGGGLSRDTQHF. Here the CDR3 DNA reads TGTGCCAGCAGCTTAGAGGTGACGGGCGGGGGGCTAAGCCGAGATACGCAGCATTTT.

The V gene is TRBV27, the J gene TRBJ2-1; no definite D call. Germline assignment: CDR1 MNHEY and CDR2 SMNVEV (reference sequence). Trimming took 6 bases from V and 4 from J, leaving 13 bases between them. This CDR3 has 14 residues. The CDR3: CASRQNGIYNEQFF. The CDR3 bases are TGTGCCAGCAGGCAAAATGGAATTTACAATGAGCAGTTCTTC.

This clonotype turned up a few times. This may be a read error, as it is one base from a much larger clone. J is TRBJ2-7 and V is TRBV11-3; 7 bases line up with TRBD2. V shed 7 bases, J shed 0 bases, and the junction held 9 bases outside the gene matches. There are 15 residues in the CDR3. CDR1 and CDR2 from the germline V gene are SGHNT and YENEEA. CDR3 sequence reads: CASTGSGMTSYEQYF. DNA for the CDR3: TGTGCCAGCACAGGAAGCGGGATGACCTCCTACGAGCAGTACTTC.

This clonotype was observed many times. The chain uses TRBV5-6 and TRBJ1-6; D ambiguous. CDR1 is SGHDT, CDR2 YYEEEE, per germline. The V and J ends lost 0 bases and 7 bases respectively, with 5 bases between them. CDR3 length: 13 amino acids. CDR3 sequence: CASSLAVNSPLHF. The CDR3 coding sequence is TGTGCCAGCAGCTTGGCCGTGAATTCACCCCTCCACTTT.

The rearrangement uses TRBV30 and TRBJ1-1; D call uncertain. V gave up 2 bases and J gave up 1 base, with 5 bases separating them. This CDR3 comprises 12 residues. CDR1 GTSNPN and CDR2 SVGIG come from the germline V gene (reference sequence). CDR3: CAWSPENTEAFF. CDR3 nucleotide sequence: TGTGCCTGGAGTCCCGAGAACACTGAAGCTTTCTTT.

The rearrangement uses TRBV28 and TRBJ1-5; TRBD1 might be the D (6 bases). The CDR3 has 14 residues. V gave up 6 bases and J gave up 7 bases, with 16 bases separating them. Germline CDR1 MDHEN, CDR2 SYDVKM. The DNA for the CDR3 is TGTGCCAGCAGGCCCACAGGGAATGAACAGCCCCAGCATTTT. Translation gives CASRPTGNEQPQHF.

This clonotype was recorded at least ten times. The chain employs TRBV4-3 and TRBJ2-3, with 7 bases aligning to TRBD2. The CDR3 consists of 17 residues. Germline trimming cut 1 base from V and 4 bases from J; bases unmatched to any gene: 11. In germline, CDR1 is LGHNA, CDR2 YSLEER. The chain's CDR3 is CASSQGFAGALPDTQYF. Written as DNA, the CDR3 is TGCGCCAGCAGCCAAGGGTTCGCGGGAGCTCTCCCAGATACGCAGTATTTT.

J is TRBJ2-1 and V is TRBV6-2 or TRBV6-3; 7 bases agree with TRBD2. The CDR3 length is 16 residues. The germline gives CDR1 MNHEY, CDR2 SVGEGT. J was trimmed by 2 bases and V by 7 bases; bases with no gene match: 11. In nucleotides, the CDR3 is TGTGCCAGCACCCTGAGAGCGGGAACAGCCTACAATGAGCAGTTCTTC. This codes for CASTLRAGTAYNEQFF.

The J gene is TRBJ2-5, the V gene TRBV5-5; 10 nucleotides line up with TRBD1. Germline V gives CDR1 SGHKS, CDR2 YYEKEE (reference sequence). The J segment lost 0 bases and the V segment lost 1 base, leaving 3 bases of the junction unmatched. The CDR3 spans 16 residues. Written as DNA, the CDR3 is TGTGCCAGCAGCTTGATGGACAGGGGGTACCAAGAGACCCAGTACTTC. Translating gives CASSLMDRGYQETQYF.

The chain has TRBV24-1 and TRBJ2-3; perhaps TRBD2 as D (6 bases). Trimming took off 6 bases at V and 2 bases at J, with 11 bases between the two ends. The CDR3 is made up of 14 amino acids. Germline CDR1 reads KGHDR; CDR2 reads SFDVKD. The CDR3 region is CATSSRGNTDTQYF. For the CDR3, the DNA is TGTGCCACCAGTTCGCGGGGAAACACAGATACGCAGTATTTT.

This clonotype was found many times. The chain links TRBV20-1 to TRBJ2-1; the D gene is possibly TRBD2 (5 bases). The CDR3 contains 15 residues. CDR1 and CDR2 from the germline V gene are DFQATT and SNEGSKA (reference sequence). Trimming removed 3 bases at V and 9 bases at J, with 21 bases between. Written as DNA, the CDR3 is TGCAGTGCTAGGGGAGCGGCCCCGCATAATCGTGAGCAGTTCTTC. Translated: CSARGAAPHNREQFF.

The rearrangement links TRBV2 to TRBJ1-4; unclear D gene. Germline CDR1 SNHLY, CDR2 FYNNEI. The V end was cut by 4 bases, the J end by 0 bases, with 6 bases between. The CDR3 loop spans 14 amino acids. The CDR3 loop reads CASSVRATNEKLFF. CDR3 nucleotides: TGTGCCAGCAGTGTTCGAGCAACTAATGAAAAACTGTTTTTT.

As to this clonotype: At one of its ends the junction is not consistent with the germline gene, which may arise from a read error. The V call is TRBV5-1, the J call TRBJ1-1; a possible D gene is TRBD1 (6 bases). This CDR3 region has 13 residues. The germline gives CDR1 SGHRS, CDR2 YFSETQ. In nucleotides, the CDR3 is TGCGCCGGCAGCTTAGGGGGGGACACTGAAGCTTTCTTT. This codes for CAGSLGGDTEAFF.

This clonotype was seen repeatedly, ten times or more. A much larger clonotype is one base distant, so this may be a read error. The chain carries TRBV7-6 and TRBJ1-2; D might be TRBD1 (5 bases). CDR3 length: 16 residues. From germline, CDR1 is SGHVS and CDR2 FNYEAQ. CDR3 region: CASSLQRGQKNYGHTF. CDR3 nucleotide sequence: TGTGCCAGCAGCTTACAACGCGGACAAAAAAACTATGGCCACACCTTC.

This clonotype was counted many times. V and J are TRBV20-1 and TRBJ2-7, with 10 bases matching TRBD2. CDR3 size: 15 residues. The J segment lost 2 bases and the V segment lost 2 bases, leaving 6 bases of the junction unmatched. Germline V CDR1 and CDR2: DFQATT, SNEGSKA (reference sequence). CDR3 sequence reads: CSARTRTSGTYEQYF. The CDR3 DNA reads TGCAGTGCTAGAACTAGGACTAGCGGAACCTACGAGCAGTACTTC.

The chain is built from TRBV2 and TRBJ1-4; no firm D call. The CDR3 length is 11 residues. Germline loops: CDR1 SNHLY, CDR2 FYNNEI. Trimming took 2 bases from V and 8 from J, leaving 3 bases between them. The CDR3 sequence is CASSEREKLFF. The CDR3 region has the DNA TGTGCCAGCAGTGAAAGGGAAAAACTGTTTTTT.

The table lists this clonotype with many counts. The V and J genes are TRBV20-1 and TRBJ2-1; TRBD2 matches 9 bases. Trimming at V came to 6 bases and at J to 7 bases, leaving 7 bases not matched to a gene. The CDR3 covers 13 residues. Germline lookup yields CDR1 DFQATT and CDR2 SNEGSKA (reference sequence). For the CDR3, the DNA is TGCAGTGCACCGGGACTAGCTAGGAATGAGCAGTTCTTC. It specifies CSAPGLARNEQFF.

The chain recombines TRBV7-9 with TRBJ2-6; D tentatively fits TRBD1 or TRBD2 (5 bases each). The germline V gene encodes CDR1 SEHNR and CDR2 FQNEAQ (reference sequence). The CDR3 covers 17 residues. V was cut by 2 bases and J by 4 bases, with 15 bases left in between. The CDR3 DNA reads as TGTGCCAGCAGCTTATATGGGACGAACACCGGGGCCAACGTCCTGACTTTC. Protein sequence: CASSLYGTNTGANVLTF.

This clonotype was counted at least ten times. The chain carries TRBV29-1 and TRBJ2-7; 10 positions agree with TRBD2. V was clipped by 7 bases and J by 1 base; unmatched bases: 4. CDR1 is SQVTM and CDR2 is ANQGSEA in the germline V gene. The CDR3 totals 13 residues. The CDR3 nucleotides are TGCAGCGGCCAAGCGGGAGGGTCCTACGAGCAGTACTTC. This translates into CSGQAGGSYEQYF.

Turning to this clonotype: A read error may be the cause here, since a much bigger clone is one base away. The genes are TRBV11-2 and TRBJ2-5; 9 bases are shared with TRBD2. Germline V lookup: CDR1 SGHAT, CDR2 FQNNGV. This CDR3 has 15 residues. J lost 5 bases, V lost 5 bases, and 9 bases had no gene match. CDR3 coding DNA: TGTGCCAGCAGCCCACCTAGCGGGACCGGTGAGACCCAGTACTTC. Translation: CASSPPSGTGETQYF. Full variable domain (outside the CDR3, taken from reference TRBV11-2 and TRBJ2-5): EAGVAQSPRYKIIEKRQSVAFWCNPISGHATLYWYQQILGQGPKLLIQFQNNGVVDDSQLPKDRFSAERLKGVDSTLKIQPAKLEDSAVYLCASSPPSGTGETQYFGPGTRLLVL.

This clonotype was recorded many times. The CDR3 region is CSARDGTSGSGRNEQFF. In DNA form, the CDR3 reads TGCAGTGCTAGAGATGGAACTAGCGGGTCGGGGCGCAATGAGCAGTTCTTC. The chain couples TRBV20-1 to TRBJ2-1; TRBD2 matches 9 bases. Trimming cost V 0 bases and J 6 bases; bases outside gene matches: 12. Per the germline V gene, CDR1 is DFQATT and CDR2 is SNEGSKA (reference sequence). The length of the CDR3 is 17 residues.

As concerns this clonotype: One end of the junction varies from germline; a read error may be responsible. The DNA of the CDR3 is TGTGCCACCAGCAGAGAGGGGATTCAGCCCCAGCACTTT. Amino acids: CATSREGIQPQHF. V gene TRBV15 combines with J gene TRBJ1-5; D remains ambiguous. The CDR3 totals 13 residues. Looked up from germline, CDR1 is LNHNV and CDR2 is YYDKDF (reference sequence).